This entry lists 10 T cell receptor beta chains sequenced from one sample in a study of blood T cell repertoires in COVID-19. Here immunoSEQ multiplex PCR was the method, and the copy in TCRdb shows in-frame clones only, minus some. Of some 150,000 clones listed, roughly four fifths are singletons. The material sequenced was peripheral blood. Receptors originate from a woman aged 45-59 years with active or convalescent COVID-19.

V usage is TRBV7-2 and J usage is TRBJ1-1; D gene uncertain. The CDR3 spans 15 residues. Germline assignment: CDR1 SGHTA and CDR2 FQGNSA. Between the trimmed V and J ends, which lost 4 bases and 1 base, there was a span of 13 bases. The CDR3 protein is CASSSEVRRNTEAFF. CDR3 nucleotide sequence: TGTGCCAGCAGCTCCGAAGTGCGGAGGAACACTGAAGCTTTCTTT.

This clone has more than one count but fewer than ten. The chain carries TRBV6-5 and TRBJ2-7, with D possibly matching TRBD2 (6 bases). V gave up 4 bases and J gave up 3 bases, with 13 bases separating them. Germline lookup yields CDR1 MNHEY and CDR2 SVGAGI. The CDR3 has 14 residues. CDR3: CASSWTTDIYEQYF. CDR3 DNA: TGTGCCAGCAGTTGGACTACAGATATCTACGAGCAGTACTTC.

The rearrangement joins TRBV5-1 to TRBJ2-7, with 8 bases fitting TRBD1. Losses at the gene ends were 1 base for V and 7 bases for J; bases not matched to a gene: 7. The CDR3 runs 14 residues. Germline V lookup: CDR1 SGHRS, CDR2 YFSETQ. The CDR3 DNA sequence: TGCGCCAGCAGCTTGACGTTTGGACAGGGAGAGCAGTACTTC. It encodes CASSLTFGQGEQYF.

The CDR3 loop reads CASSLALPGQGNTIYF. The CDR3 DNA reads as TGTGCCAGCAGCTTAGCCCTTCCGGGACAGGGAAACACCATATATTTT. V usage is TRBV7-9 and J usage is TRBJ1-3; 7 bases are shared with TRBD1. Germline V gene data show CDR1 as SEHNR and CDR2 as FQNEAQ (reference sequence). Trimming removed 0 bases from V and 4 bases from J; junction bases left unmatched: 6. The CDR3 sequence is 16 residues long.

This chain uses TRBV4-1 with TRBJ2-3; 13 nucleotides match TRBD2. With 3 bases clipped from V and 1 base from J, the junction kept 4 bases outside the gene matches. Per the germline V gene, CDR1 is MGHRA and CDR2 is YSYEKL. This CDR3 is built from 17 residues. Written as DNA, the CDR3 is TGCGCCAGCAGCCACGAGGGACTAGCGGGGCGCACAGATACGCAGTATTTT. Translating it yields CASSHEGLAGRTDTQYF.

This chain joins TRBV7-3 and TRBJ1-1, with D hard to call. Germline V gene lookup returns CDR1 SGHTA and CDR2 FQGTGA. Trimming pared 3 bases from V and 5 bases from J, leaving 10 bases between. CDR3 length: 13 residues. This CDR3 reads CASSLASGTEAFF. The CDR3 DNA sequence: TGTGCCAGCAGCTTGGCTTCGGGGACTGAAGCTTTCTTT. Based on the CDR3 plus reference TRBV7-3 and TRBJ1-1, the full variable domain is GAGVSQTPSNKVTEKGKYVELRCDPISGHTALYWYRQSLGQGPEFLIYFQGTGAADDSGLPNDRFFAVRPEGSVSTLKIQRTERGDSAVYLCASSLASGTEAFFGQGTRLTVV.

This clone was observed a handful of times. This CDR3 reads CASSFSGRASDEQYF. CDR3 coding DNA: TGCGCCAGCAGCTTTAGCGGGAGGGCCAGTGACGAGCAGTACTTC. The genes are TRBV5-1 and TRBJ2-7, with 11 bases fitting TRBD2. This CDR3 has 15 residues. Germline V gene lookup returns CDR1 SGHRS and CDR2 YFSETQ. Germline trimming cut 2 bases from V and 5 bases from J; bases unmatched to any gene: 6.

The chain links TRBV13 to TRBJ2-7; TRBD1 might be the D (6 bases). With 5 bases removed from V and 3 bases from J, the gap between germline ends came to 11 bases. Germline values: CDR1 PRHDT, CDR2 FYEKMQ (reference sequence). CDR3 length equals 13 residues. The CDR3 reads CASSPRDIYEQYF. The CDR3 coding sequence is TGTGCCAGCAGCCCACGGGACATCTACGAGCAGTACTTC.

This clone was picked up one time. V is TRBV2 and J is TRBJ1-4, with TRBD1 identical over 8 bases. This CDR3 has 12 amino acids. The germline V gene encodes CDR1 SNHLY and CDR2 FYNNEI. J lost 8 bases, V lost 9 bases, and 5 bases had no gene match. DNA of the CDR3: TGTGCCAGTGGACAGGGACGAGAAAAACTGTTTTTT. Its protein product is CASGQGREKLFF.

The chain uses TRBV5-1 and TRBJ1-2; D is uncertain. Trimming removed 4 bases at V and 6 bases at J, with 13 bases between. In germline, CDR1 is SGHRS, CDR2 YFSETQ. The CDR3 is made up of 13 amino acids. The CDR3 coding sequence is TGCGCCAGCAGCCAGAGGTTGGAACATGGCTACACCTTC. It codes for CASSQRLEHGYTF.